Listed below are T cell receptor beta chains from one sample, sequenced in a study of chemoradiotherapy in HPV16-positive cancers. The data were produced by immunoSEQ multiplex PCR, yet TCRdb's version contains in-frame clones alone and is incomplete. Of around 20,000 clones in the sample, 73% were seen once. Sampling was done from a patient who underwent chemoradiotherapy. The receptors come from a human donor with HPV-associated anogenital cancer. CDR3s include the opening cysteine and the closing phenylalanine or tryptophan. D genes are given only for firm matches. Some rows have no size entry. The others give once, few or many, or a class for an expanded clone.

v_call: TRBV2
d_call: NA
clone_size: NA
j_call: TRBJ2-7
cdr3_nt: TGTGCCAGCAGTGTGCCCTCCGGGACCACCTACGAGCAGTACTTC
cdr3_aa: CASSVPSGTTYEQYF

v_call: TRBV5-4
d_call: NA
clone_size: few
j_call: TRBJ2-1
cdr3_nt: TGTGCCAGCAGTGGACGCCGGGATGAGCAGTTCTTC
cdr3_aa: CASSGRRDEQFF

v_call: TRBV27
d_call: NA
clone_size: NA
j_call: TRBJ2-1
cdr3_nt: TGTGCCAGCAGTTTGGCGAGCTCCTACAATGAGCAGTTCTTC
cdr3_aa: CASSLASSYNEQFF

v_call: TRBV19
d_call: TRBD1
clone_size: once
j_call: TRBJ2-7
cdr3_nt: TGTGCCAGTAGACCGGGACAGGGGGGATCCTACGAGCAGTACTTC
cdr3_aa: CASRPGQGGSYEQYF

v_call: TRBV5-4
d_call: TRBD2
clone_size: NA
j_call: TRBJ2-5
cdr3_nt: TGTGCCAGCAGCTTCCCCGGGGCTAGCGGGCAAGAGACCCAGTACTTC
cdr3_aa: CASSFPGASGQETQYF

v_call: TRBV28
d_call: NA
clone_size: NA
j_call: TRBJ2-2
cdr3_nt: TGTGCCAGCAGTCCGGGCCCGAACCGGGAGCTGTTTTTT
cdr3_aa: CASSPGPNRELFF

v_call: TRBV14
d_call: TRBD2
clone_size: NA
j_call: TRBJ2-1
cdr3_nt: TGTGCCAGCAGACATACTAGCGGATCTTACAATGAGCAGTTCTTC
cdr3_aa: CASRHTSGSYNEQFF

v_call: TRBV30
d_call: TRBD1
clone_size: few
j_call: TRBJ2-7
cdr3_nt: TGTGCCTGGAGAGTACAGGGGTCCTACGAGCAGTACTTC
cdr3_aa: CAWRVQGSYEQYF

v_call: TRBV5-4
d_call: NA
clone_size: NA
j_call: TRBJ1-2
cdr3_nt: TGTGCCAGCAGCTTGGTAGGGGTAGGTGATGGCTACACCTTC
cdr3_aa: CASSLVGVGDGYTF

v_call: TRBV7-6
d_call: NA
clone_size: few
j_call: TRBJ2-1
cdr3_nt: TGTGCCAGCAGCTCGGCGGTCGGCTCCTACAATGAGCAGTTCTTC
cdr3_aa: CASSSAVGSYNEQFF

v_call: TRBV5-6
d_call: NA
clone_size: NA
j_call: TRBJ2-1
cdr3_nt: TGTGCCAGCAGCCTTACTAGCACCTTTTACCATGAGCAGTTCTTC
cdr3_aa: CASSLTSTFYHEQFF

v_call: TRBV28
d_call: NA
clone_size: few
j_call: TRBJ2-1
cdr3_nt: TGTGCCAGCAGTTACAGGGTTTTCGATGAGCAGTTCTTC
cdr3_aa: CASSYRVFDEQFF

v_call: TRBV9
d_call: NA
clone_size: NA
j_call: TRBJ2-4
cdr3_nt: TGTGCCAGCAGCGCCAGGACGGGAGATACCGACATTCAGTACTTC
cdr3_aa: CASSARTGDTDIQYF

v_call: TRBV5-1
d_call: NA
clone_size: NA
j_call: TRBJ2-1
cdr3_nt: TGCGCCAGTGGCCCCCCAAACCCTTACAATGAGCAGTTCTTC
cdr3_aa: CASGPPNPYNEQFF

v_call: TRBV7-2
d_call: NA
clone_size: NA
j_call: TRBJ2-5
cdr3_nt: TGTGCCAGCAGCCTTGGGGGTAGCGCGGAGACCCAGTACTTC
cdr3_aa: CASSLGGSAETQYF

v_call: TRBV14
d_call: NA
clone_size: few
j_call: TRBJ1-1
cdr3_nt: TGTGCCAGCAGCCAGGGGACGGGCACTGAAGCTTTCTTT
cdr3_aa: CASSQGTGTEAFF

v_call: TRBV19
d_call: NA
clone_size: NA
j_call: TRBJ1-3
cdr3_nt: TGTGCCAGTAGTATTCCGGCAGGGACCTCTGGAAACACCATATATTTT
cdr3_aa: CASSIPAGTSGNTIYF

v_call: TRBV27
d_call: NA
clone_size: NA
j_call: TRBJ1-1
cdr3_nt: TGTGCCAGCAGTTTCCGCCCTCTTCACTCAAGCACTGAAGCTTTCTTT
cdr3_aa: CASSFRPLHSSTEAFF

v_call: TRBV28
d_call: TRBD2
clone_size: NA
j_call: TRBJ2-5
cdr3_nt: TGTGCCAGCAGTCCTCCTTCCAGCGGGGGGACCGGGGAGACCCAGTACTTC
cdr3_aa: CASSPPSSGGTGETQYF

v_call: TRBV10-3
d_call: NA
clone_size: once
j_call: TRBJ1-1
cdr3_nt: TGTGCCATCAGTGAGTCTTGGGAGAACACTGAAGCTTTCTTT
cdr3_aa: CAISESWENTEAFF

v_call: TRBV6-1
d_call: NA
clone_size: few
j_call: TRBJ2-6
cdr3_nt: TGTGCCAGCAGAGACTCTGGGGCCAACGTCCTGACTTTC
cdr3_aa: CASRDSGANVLTF

v_call: TRBV7-2
d_call: TRBD2
clone_size: NA
j_call: TRBJ2-7
cdr3_nt: TGTGCCAGCAGCACATTAGCGGGAGGCCTCTACCCCGAGCAGTACTTC
cdr3_aa: CASSTLAGGLYPEQYF

v_call: TRBV4-1
d_call: NA
clone_size: few
j_call: TRBJ2-7
cdr3_nt: TGCGCCAGCAGCCAAGATTCGGCTAGCCACACCTACGAGCAGTACTTC
cdr3_aa: CASSQDSASHTYEQYF

v_call: TRBV7-9
d_call: NA
clone_size: once
j_call: TRBJ1-1
cdr3_nt: TGTGCCAGCTCCCCCAGAGACAGGATGAACACTGAAGCTTTCTTT
cdr3_aa: CASSPRDRMNTEAFF

v_call: TRBV15
d_call: TRBD1
clone_size: NA
j_call: TRBJ2-5
cdr3_nt: TGTGCCACCAGCCCCCCCCCTACAGGGGGAGAGACCCAGTACTTC
cdr3_aa: CATSPPPTGGETQYF

v_call: TRBV7-3
d_call: TRBD1
clone_size: NA
j_call: TRBJ1-5
cdr3_nt: TGTGCCAGCAGCGGACCATGGACAGGACATCAGCCCCAGCATTTT
cdr3_aa: CASSGPWTGHQPQHF

v_call: TRBV5-8
d_call: TRBD1
clone_size: NA
j_call: TRBJ2-5
cdr3_nt: TGTGCCAGCAGCTTGGAAGGGACAGGGGGCCCAGAGACCCAGTACTTC
cdr3_aa: CASSLEGTGGPETQYF

v_call: TRBV30
d_call: NA
clone_size: NA
j_call: TRBJ2-1
cdr3_nt: TGTGCCTGGAGTGTAAGAACCGTCAATGAGCAGTTCTTC
cdr3_aa: CAWSVRTVNEQFF

v_call: TRBV4-2
d_call: TRBD1
clone_size: NA
j_call: TRBJ2-6
cdr3_nt: TGTGCCAGCAGCCAAGAGAGGCAGGGGGCCCATCCTGGGGCCAACGTCCTGACTTTC
cdr3_aa: CASSQERQGAHPGANVLTF

v_call: TRBV7-2
d_call: TRBD2
clone_size: NA
j_call: TRBJ2-7
cdr3_nt: TGTGCCAGCAGCTCCCGACTAGCGGGCTCCTACGAGCAGTACTTC
cdr3_aa: CASSSRLAGSYEQYF

v_call: TRBV27
d_call: NA
clone_size: NA
j_call: TRBJ2-2
cdr3_nt: TGTGCCAGCAGCAACACCGGGGAGCTGTTTTTT
cdr3_aa: CASSNTGELFF

v_call: TRBV6-1
d_call: NA
clone_size: few
j_call: TRBJ1-4
cdr3_nt: TGTGCCAGCAGTGGGCAGGGACCTAATGAAAAACTGTTTTTT
cdr3_aa: CASSGQGPNEKLFF

v_call: TRBV7-2
d_call: NA
clone_size: NA
j_call: TRBJ1-5
cdr3_nt: TGTGCCAGCAGCTTAAAGGGTTTGGGTCAGCCCCAGCATTTT
cdr3_aa: CASSLKGLGQPQHF

v_call: TRBV10-3
d_call: TRBD1
clone_size: NA
j_call: TRBJ1-6
cdr3_nt: TGTGCCATTCGGGACAGCCATTCACCCCTCCACTTT
cdr3_aa: CAIRDSHSPLHF

v_call: TRBV20-1
d_call: NA
clone_size: NA
j_call: TRBJ2-5
cdr3_nt: TGCAGTGCTAGAGTGAGGGAGACCCAGTACTTC
cdr3_aa: CSARVRETQYF

v_call: TRBV27
d_call: NA
clone_size: few
j_call: TRBJ2-4
cdr3_nt: TGTGCCAGCAGTCCCAACTTAGGGCCTCGGGGCATTCAGTACTTC
cdr3_aa: CASSPNLGPRGIQYF

v_call: TRBV28
d_call: TRBD1
clone_size: NA
j_call: TRBJ1-1
cdr3_nt: TGTGCCAGCAGTTTTTCAGGGGGCGGAAGGAACACTGAAGCTTTCTTT
cdr3_aa: CASSFSGGGRNTEAFF

v_call: TRBV30
d_call: TRBD1
clone_size: NA
j_call: TRBJ2-7
cdr3_nt: TGTGCCTGGAGTCTGACAGGGGGGTACTCCTACGAGCAGTACTTC
cdr3_aa: CAWSLTGGYSYEQYF

v_call: TRBV7-9
d_call: TRBD1
clone_size: NA
j_call: TRBJ2-2
cdr3_nt: TGTGCCAGCAGCTTAGCGAGGACCGGGACAGGGGACACCGGGGAGCTGTTTTTT
cdr3_aa: CASSLARTGTGDTGELFF

v_call: TRBV19
d_call: NA
clone_size: NA
j_call: TRBJ2-1
cdr3_nt: TGTGCCAGTAGTATAAAGCGCCCTTCCTACAATGAGCAGTTCTTC
cdr3_aa: CASSIKRPSYNEQFF

v_call: TRBV6-6
d_call: NA
clone_size: NA
j_call: TRBJ1-4
cdr3_nt: TGTGCCAGCAGTTCGGGACTGATAAATGAAAAACTGTTTTTT
cdr3_aa: CASSSGLINEKLFF

v_call: TRBV19
d_call: TRBD2
clone_size: NA
j_call: TRBJ2-2
cdr3_nt: TGTGCCAGTAGTCACAAGCGGGGAGGGGACACCGGGGAGCTGTTTTTT
cdr3_aa: CASSHKRGGDTGELFF

v_call: TRBV6-6
d_call: TRBD1
clone_size: NA
j_call: TRBJ2-7
cdr3_nt: TGTGCCAGCAGTGGACAGGGCGGTTCCTACGAGCAGTACTTC
cdr3_aa: CASSGQGGSYEQYF

v_call: TRBV2
d_call: NA
clone_size: large
j_call: TRBJ1-1
cdr3_nt: TGTGCCAGCGACGTGGGTGGCACTGAAGCTTTCTTT
cdr3_aa: CASDVGGTEAFF

v_call: TRBV18
d_call: TRBD1
clone_size: NA
j_call: TRBJ2-2
cdr3_nt: TGTGCCAGCTCACCAAACAGGGGAGCCACCGGGGAGCTGTTTTTT
cdr3_aa: CASSPNRGATGELFF

v_call: TRBV18
d_call: NA
clone_size: NA
j_call: TRBJ1-3
cdr3_nt: TGTGCCAGCTCACCCTCCGGACAGCGAATCTCTGGAAACACCATATATTTT
cdr3_aa: CASSPSGQRISGNTIYF

v_call: TRBV15
d_call: TRBD2
clone_size: NA
j_call: TRBJ2-3
cdr3_nt: TGTGCCACCAGCAGAGGGACTAGCGGGAGCCACACAGATACGCAGTATTTT
cdr3_aa: CATSRGTSGSHTDTQYF

v_call: TRBV4-3
d_call: NA
clone_size: NA
j_call: TRBJ2-7
cdr3_nt: TGCGCCAGCAGCCAAGATGCCCAGGGCCGTAGGGAGCAGTACTTC
cdr3_aa: CASSQDAQGRREQYF

v_call: TRBV7-2
d_call: NA
clone_size: NA
j_call: TRBJ2-3
cdr3_nt: TGTGCCAGCAGCTTATTTGCGGGCACAGATACGCAGTATTTT
cdr3_aa: CASSLFAGTDTQYF